This passage covers 14 T cell receptor beta chains from one sample sequenced in a study of blood T cell repertoires in COVID-19. The data were produced by immunoSEQ multiplex PCR, yet TCRdb's version contains in-frame clones alone and is incomplete. This table holds 250,000 to 350,000 clones, 90% found once. Material for sequencing was PBMCs or T cells enriched from blood (not recorded which). These receptors all stem from a woman under 30 with acute COVID-19.

Note on this clone: Other DNA variants within this sample encode the same CDR3. The chain joins TRBV19 to TRBJ2-3; D is unresolved. Germline-derived CDR1 and CDR2 are LNHDA and SQIVND (reference sequence). This CDR3 comprises 13 residues. V was trimmed by 5 bases and J by 0 bases, leaving 6 bases between them. CDR3: CASSPSSTDTQYF. The CDR3 coding sequence is TGTGCCAGTAGTCCCTCTAGCACAGATACGCAGTATTTT. Using reference TRBV19 and TRBJ2-3 for the parts outside the CDR3, the full variable domain is DGGITQSPKYLFRKEGQNVTLSCEQNLNHDAMYWYRQDPGQGLRLIYYSQIVNDFQKGDIAEGYSVSREKKESFPLTVTSAQKNPTAFYLCASSPSSTDTQYFGPGTRLTVL.

V usage is TRBV28 and J usage is TRBJ2-2, with 7 positions matching TRBD2. Trimming removed 3 bases from V and 0 bases from J; junction bases left unmatched: 1. Germline V gives CDR1 MDHEN, CDR2 SYDVKM. CDR3 length equals 15 residues. For the CDR3, the DNA is TGTGCCAGCAGTTTGGGGACTACGAACACCGGGGAGCTGTTTTTT. As protein: CASSLGTTNTGELFF.

The chain has TRBV20-1 and TRBJ1-5; D possibly corresponds to TRBD1 (5 bases). Trimming removed 3 bases at V and 3 bases at J, with 12 bases between. Germline CDR1 DFQATT, CDR2 SNEGSKA (reference sequence). This CDR3 comprises 14 residues. In nucleotides, the CDR3 is TGCAGTGCTAGTCCACAGGTCTCCAATCAGCCCCAGCATTTT. It is translated as CSASPQVSNQPQHF.

The chain has TRBV28 and TRBJ2-3; 15 bases match TRBD2. This CDR3 contains 18 residues. Trimming at V came to 6 bases and at J to 5 bases, leaving 12 bases not matched to a gene. Looked up from germline, CDR1 is MDHEN and CDR2 is SYDVKM. CDR3 in amino acids: CASRSGWTSGRALDTQYF. In DNA form, the CDR3 reads TGTGCCAGCAGGTCCGGATGGACTAGCGGGAGGGCCTTAGATACGCAGTATTTT.

The chain couples TRBV19 to TRBJ1-3; possibly TRBD1 for D (6 bases). The CDR3 extends over 17 amino acids. The V and J ends lost 3 bases and 0 bases respectively, with 15 bases between them. Germline V gives CDR1 LNHDA, CDR2 SQIVND (reference sequence). As DNA, the CDR3 is TGTGCCAGTAGTATCATCGGGACATTCAGCTCTGGAAACACCATATATTTT. Translation gives CASSIIGTFSSGNTIYF.

Details on this clone: Germline is not matched at one junction end, which may reflect a read error. The chain is built from TRBV6-1 and TRBJ2-5, with 7 bases that match TRBD2. The germline CDR1 and CDR2 sequences are MNHNS and SASEGT. The CDR3 loop spans 15 amino acids. CDR3 loop: CASSEVGGSGRTQYF. The CDR3 DNA is TGTGCCAGCAGCGAAGTCGGCGGGAGTGGGAGGACCCAGTACTTC.

The chain carries TRBV27 and TRBJ1-2; TRBD1 agrees at 7 bases. With V trimmed by 6 bases and J by 7 bases, 11 bases remained unmatched. The germline V gene encodes CDR1 MNHEY and CDR2 SMNVEV (reference sequence). The CDR3 sequence is 14 residues long. CDR3 bases: TGTGCCAGCAGCCAGACAGGGTCCGTGAGTGGCTACACCTTC. Its protein is CASSQTGSVSGYTF.

This sequence joins TRBV28 and TRBJ2-1; D call uncertain. This CDR3 contains 12 residues. Trimming took 5 bases from V and 6 from J, leaving 8 bases between them. CDR1 MDHEN and CDR2 SYDVKM come from the germline V gene. This chain's CDR3 is CASSRGINEQFF. DNA for the CDR3: TGTGCCAGCAGTCGAGGCATCAATGAGCAGTTCTTC.

The chain joins TRBV6-6 to TRBJ2-1; 8 positions match TRBD2. CDR3 length: 13 amino acids. The V segment lost 5 bases and the J segment 6 bases; nucleotides outside the gene matches: 3. CDR1 is MNHNY and CDR2 is SVGAGI in the germline V gene (reference sequence). The DNA of the CDR3 is TGTGCCAGCAGTAAACTAGCGGTCAATGAGCAGTTCTTC. Its protein product is CASSKLAVNEQFF.

The rearrangement joins TRBV27 to TRBJ1-1; D is uncertain. The CDR3 is 13 amino acids. With 2 bases removed from V and 3 bases from J, the gap between germline ends came to 7 bases. CDR1 is MNHEY and CDR2 is SMNVEV in the germline V gene (reference sequence). The CDR3 loop reads CASSLGRDTEAFF. The CDR3 nucleotides are TGTGCCAGCAGTTTAGGGCGGGACACTGAAGCTTTCTTT.

This sequence joins TRBV5-1 and TRBJ2-7; the match to TRBD1 covers 10 bases. CDR3 size: 15 residues. Trimming cost V 7 bases and J 0 bases; bases outside gene matches: 7. Germline lookup yields CDR1 SGHRS and CDR2 YFSETQ. CDR3 protein: CASRDRGLSSYEQYF. The CDR3 nucleotides are TGCGCCAGCCGAGACAGGGGGCTCAGCTCCTACGAGCAGTACTTC.

The genes are TRBV29-1 and TRBJ1-1; 7 bases agree with TRBD1. The CDR3 consists of 14 residues. The germline gives CDR1 SQVTM, CDR2 ANQGSEA. The ends lost 3 bases at V and 0 bases at J; junction bases unmatched: 4. The CDR3 region is CSVEGQLMNTEAFF. The CDR3 bases are TGCAGCGTTGAGGGACAGCTGATGAACACTGAAGCTTTCTTT.

The J gene is TRBJ1-2, the V gene TRBV30; weak D call: TRBD1 (5 bases). The germline V gene encodes CDR1 GTSNPN and CDR2 SVGIG (reference sequence). Trimming cost V 0 bases and J 6 bases, with 14 bases left between them. The CDR3 runs 14 residues. The CDR3 loop is CAWSVRYQGDGYTF. CDR3 nucleotide sequence: TGTGCCTGGAGTGTACGATATCAGGGTGATGGCTACACCTTC.

The rearrangement links TRBV18 to TRBJ2-3, with TRBD2 matching 15 bases. Unmatched junction bases numbered 4, after V lost 4 bases and J lost 8 bases. This CDR3 is built from 15 residues. The germline gives CDR1 KGHSH, CDR2 LQKENI. Here the CDR3 DNA reads TGTGCCAGCTCACGCGGACTAGCGGGAGGGGGTACGCAGTATTTT. Encoded protein: CASSRGLAGGGTQYF.